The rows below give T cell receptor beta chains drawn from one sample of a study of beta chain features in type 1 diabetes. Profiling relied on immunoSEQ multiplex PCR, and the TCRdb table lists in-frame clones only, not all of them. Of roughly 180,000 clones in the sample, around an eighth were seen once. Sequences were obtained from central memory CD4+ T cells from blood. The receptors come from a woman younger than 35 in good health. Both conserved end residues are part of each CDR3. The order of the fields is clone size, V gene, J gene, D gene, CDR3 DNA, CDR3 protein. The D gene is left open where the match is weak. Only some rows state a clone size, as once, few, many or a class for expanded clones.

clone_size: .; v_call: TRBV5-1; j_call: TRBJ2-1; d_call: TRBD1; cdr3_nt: TGCGCCAGCAGCTCACGACAGGGGAATGAGCAGTTCTTC; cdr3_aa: CASSSRQGNEQFF
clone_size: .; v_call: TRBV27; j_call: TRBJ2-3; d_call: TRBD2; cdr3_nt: TGTGCCAGCAGTAGGACTAGAAACGCAGATACGCAGTATTTT; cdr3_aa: CASSRTRNADTQYF
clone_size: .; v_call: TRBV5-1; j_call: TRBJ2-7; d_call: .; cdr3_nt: TGCGCCAGCAACGGCGGGTCCTCCTACGAGCAGTACTTC; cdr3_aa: CASNGGSSYEQYF
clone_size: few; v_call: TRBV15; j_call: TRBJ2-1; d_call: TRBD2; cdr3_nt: TGTGCCACCAGCAGAGTCGGGACTAGCGGGAGCCGTGAGCAGTTCTTC; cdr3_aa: CATSRVGTSGSREQFF
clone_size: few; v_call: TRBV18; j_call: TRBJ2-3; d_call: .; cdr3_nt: TGTGCCAGCTCACGAGGACAGACCCCAGATACGCAGTATTTT; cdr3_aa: CASSRGQTPDTQYF
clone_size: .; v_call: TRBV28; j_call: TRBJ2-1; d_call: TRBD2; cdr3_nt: TGTGCCTCCCGGGCTAGCGGTTACAATGAGCAGTTCTTC; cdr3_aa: CASRASGYNEQFF
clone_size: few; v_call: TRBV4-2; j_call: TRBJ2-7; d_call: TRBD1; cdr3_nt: TGTGCCAGCAGCCAAGCGGACAGGGATGGTATCGGGCAGTACTTC; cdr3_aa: CASSQADRDGIGQYF
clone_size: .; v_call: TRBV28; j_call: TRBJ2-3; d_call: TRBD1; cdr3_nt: TGTGCCAGCAGAGAGCGAACAGGGGGCACAGATACGCAGTATTTT; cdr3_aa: CASRERTGGTDTQYF
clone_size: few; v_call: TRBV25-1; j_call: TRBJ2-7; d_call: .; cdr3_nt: TGTGCCAGCAGTGACCCTCAGGGGGGTCACTACGAGCAGTACTTC; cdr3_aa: CASSDPQGGHYEQYF
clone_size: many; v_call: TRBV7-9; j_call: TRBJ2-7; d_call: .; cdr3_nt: TGTGCCAGCAAACCGTCGGGACTCCTCTACGAGCAGTACTTC; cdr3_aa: CASKPSGLLYEQYF
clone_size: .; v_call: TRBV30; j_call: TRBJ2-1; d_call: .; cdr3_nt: TGTGCCTGGAGTGCTATACAGGGTGATGAGCAGTTCTTC; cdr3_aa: CAWSAIQGDEQFF
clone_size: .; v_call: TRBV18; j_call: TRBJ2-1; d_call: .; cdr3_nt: TGTGCCAGCTCAAGCGCCCCCTACAATGAGCAGTTCTTC; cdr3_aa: CASSSAPYNEQFF
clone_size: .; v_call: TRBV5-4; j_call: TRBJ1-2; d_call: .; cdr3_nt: TGTGCCAGCAGCTTGGAGGGGAGGTATGGCTACACCTTC; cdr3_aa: CASSLEGRYGYTF
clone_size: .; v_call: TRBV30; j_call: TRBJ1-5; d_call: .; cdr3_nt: TGTGCCTGGAATACAGGGTCCAATCAGCCCCAGCATTTT; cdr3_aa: CAWNTGSNQPQHF
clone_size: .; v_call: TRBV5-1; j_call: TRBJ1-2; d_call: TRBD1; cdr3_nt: TGCGCCAGCAGCCCCGGACAGGACTATGGCTACACCTTC; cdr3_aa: CASSPGQDYGYTF
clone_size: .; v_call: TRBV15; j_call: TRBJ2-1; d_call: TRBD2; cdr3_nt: TGTGCCACCAGCAGAGAGAGGTGGACTAGTAAAAATGAGCAGTTCTTC; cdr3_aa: CATSRERWTSKNEQFF
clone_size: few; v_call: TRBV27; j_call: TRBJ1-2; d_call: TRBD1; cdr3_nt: TGTGCCAGCGGAGGGACAGGACTTGGCTACACCTTC; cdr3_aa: CASGGTGLGYTF
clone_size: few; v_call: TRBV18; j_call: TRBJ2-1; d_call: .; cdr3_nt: TGTGCCAGCTCACCGCTACAGGTGGGCGATGAGCAGTTCTTC; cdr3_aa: CASSPLQVGDEQFF
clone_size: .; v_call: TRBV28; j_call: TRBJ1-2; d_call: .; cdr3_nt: TGTGCCAGCAGTTTGACGGCAGGTATTCCTGGCTACACCTTC; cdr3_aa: CASSLTAGIPGYTF
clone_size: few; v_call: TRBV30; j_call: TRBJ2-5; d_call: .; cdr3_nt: TGTGCCTGGAATGCCCTACCGGGGACCCAGTACTTC; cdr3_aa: CAWNALPGTQYF
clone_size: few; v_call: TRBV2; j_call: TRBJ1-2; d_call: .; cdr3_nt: TGTGCCAGCAGTGACGGTCCTCCCCGGGAGGGCTACACCTTC; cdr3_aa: CASSDGPPREGYTF
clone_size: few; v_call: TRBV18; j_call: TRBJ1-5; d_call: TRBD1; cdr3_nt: TGTGCCAGCTCACTCGGGACAGGCGGCAATCAGCCCCAGCATTTT; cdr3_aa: CASSLGTGGNQPQHF
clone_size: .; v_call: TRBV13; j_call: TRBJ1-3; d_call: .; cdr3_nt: TGTGCCAGCAGCCTTATGAAGCGCATATATTTT; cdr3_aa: CASSLMKRIYF
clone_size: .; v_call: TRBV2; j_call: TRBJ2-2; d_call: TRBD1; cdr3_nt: TGTGCCAGTAGGGACAGGGGTGGGACCGGGGAGCTGTTTTTT; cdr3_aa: CASRDRGGTGELFF
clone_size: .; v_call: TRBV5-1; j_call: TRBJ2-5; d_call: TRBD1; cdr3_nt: TGCGCCAGCAGCACTCAAGGGGGCAGTGAGACCCAGTACTTC; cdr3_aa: CASSTQGGSETQYF
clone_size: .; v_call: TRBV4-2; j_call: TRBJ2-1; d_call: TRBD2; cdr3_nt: TGTGCCAGCAGCCAGTGGGGCGGGAGTGAAGGTGAGCAGTTCTTC; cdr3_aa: CASSQWGGSEGEQFF
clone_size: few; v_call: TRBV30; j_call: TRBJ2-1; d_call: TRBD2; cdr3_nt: TGTGCCTGGAGTCCTCAGGGAGGACTAGCGGGCCTCAATGAGCAGTTCTTC; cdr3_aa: CAWSPQGGLAGLNEQFF
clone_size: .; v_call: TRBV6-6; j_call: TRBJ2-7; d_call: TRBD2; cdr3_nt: TGTGCCGGCCCACCCCTCCGACTAGCGGGGGAGCAGTACTTC; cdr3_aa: CAGPPLRLAGEQYF
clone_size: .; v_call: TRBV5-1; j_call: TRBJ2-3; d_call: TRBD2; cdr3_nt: TGCGCCAGCAGCCGACGACTAGCCCCTAGCACAGATACGCAGTATTTT; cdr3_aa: CASSRRLAPSTDTQYF
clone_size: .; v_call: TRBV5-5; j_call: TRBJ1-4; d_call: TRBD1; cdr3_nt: TGTGCCAGCAGCCTCCGTACAGGGGACACTAATGAAAAACTGTTTTTT; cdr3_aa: CASSLRTGDTNEKLFF
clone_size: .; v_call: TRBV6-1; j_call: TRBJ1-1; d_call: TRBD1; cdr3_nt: TGTGCCAGCAGCCTGGGCGGACAGGGGAAGGCTGAAGCTTTCTTT; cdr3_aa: CASSLGGQGKAEAFF
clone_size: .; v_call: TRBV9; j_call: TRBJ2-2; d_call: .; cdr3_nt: TGTGCCAGCAGCCCAGGGATCGGCACCGGGGAGCTGTTTTTT; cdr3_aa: CASSPGIGTGELFF
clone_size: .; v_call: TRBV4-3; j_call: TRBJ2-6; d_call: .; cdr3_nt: TGCGCCAGCAGCCTAGACAGTTCCCGCTCTGGGGCCAACGTCCTGACTTTC; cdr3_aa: CASSLDSSRSGANVLTF
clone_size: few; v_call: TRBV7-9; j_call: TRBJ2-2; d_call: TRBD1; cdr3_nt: TGTGCCAGCAGGGCCGCCGGGACAGGGGGCACCGGGGAGCTGTTTTTT; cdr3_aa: CASRAAGTGGTGELFF
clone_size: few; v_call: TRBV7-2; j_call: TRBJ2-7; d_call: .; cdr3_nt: TGTGCCAGCAGCTTCGAGTGGGAGCAGTACTTC; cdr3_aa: CASSFEWEQYF